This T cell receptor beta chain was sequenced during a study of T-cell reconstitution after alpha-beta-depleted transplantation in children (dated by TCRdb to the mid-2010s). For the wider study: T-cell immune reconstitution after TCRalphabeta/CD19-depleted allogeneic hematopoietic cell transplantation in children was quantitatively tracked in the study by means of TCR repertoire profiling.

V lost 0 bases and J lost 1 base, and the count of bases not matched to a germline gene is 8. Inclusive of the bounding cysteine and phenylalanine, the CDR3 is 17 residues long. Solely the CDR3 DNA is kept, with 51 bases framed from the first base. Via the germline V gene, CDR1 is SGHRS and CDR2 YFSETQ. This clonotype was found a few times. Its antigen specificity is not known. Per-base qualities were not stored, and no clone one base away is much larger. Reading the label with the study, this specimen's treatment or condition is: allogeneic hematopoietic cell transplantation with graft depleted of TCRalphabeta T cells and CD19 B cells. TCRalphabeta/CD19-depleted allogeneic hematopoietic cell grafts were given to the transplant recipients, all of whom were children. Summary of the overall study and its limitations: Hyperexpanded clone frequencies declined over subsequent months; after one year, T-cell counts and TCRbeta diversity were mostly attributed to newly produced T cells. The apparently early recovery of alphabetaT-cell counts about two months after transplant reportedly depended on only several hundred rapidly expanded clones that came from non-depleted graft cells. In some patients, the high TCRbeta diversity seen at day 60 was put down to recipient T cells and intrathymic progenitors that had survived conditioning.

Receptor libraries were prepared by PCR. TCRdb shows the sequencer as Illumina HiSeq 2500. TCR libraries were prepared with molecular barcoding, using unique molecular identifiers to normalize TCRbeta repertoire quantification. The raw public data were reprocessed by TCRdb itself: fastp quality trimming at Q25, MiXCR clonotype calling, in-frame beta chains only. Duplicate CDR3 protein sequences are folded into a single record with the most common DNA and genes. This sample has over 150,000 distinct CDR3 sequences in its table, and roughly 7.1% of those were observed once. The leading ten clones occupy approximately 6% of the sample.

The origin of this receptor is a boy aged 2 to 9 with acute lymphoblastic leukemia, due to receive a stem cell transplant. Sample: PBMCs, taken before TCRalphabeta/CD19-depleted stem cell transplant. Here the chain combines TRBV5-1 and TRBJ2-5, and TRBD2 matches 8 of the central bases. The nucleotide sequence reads TGCGCCAGCAGCTTGGGGTTTCTAGCGGGCCTCCAAGAGACCCAGTACTTC. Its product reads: CASSLGFLAGLQETQYF. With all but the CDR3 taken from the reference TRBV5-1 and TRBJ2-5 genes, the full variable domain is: KAGVTQTPRYLIKTRGQQVTLSCSPISGHRSVSWYQQTPGQGLQFLFEYFSETQRNKGNFPGRFSGRQFSNSRSEMNVSTLELGDSALYLCASSLGFLAGLQETQYFGPGTRLLVL.